The clone carrying this T cell receptor beta chain came up a few times. Antigen: not known. This specimen comes from a study of CD8 T cells in ankylosing spondylitis. Regarding the study as a whole: Within peripheral blood, clones linked to disease were CD8+ and relatively rare. Among TCR beta sequences, a motif of several highly homologous variants appeared characteristic of ankylosing spondylitis blood. Significant enrichment of disease-linked clones was reportedly seen in matched ankylosing spondylitis synovial fluid.

Libraries for TCR beta were made by quantitative 5'-RACE with molecular barcodes. TCRdb recomputed calls from the 5' RACE reads with MiXCR, one row per CDR3 protein. There are 220,000 or so distinct CDR3 sequences in the sample; about 10% occur only once, and roughly a fifth lies in the top ten. Per the germline V gene, CDR1 is SGHTA and CDR2 is FQGNSA. The CDR3 is made up of 16 amino acids. Deletions cut 4 bases from V and 1 base from J, with 16 bases between. Sequencing used blood, either unsorted or a sorted T cell fraction (not recorded which). The chain joins TRBV7-2 to TRBJ2-5; D may be TRBD2 (6 bases). The origin of this receptor is a male donor with ankylosing spondylitis or in good health (not recorded which). The CDR3 loop reads CASSWGGDGSQETQYF. In DNA, the CDR3 is TGTGCCAGCAGCTGGGGCGGGGACGGGTCCCAAGAGACCCAGTACTTC.